One and the same sample provided the 15 T cell receptor beta chains below, sequenced in a study of response to subunit inactivated influenza vaccine. From the RT-PCR reads, TCRdb called clonotypes with MiXCR, one entry per CDR3 protein. Among under 950,000 distinct CDR3 sequences, 21% were seen once, and the ten largest hold 10% to 13%. Sample: PBMCs from blood, taken more than 4 days after vaccination. These receptors were taken from a man aged 50 to 59 who received an inactivated influenza vaccine.

The V gene is TRBV3-1, the J gene TRBJ2-1; 10 nucleotides match TRBD2. J lost 7 bases, V lost 4 bases, and 7 bases had no gene match. The CDR3 loop spans 15 amino acids. Germline CDR1 LGHDT, CDR2 YNNKEL (reference sequence). The CDR3 DNA reads as TGTGCCAGCAGCCCCGAGCGGGGGGGCATGAATGAGCAGTTCTTC. This translates into CASSPERGGMNEQFF.

The chain links TRBV5-5 to TRBJ2-5; 8 bases line up with TRBD1. J was trimmed by 3 bases and V by 1 base; bases with no gene match: 5. The CDR3 loop spans 15 amino acids. The V gene's germline CDR1 is SGHKS and CDR2 YYEKEE (reference sequence). DNA for the CDR3: TGTGCCAGCAGCTTGTCTCCGACAGGGGAAGAGACCCAGTACTTC. Residues: CASSLSPTGEETQYF.

This clonotype was picked up many times. V gene TRBV20-1 combines with J gene TRBJ2-1, with TRBD1 matching 11 bases. V dropped 4 bases and J dropped 8; count of bases not matched to a gene: 7. In germline, CDR1 is DFQATT, CDR2 SNEGSKA (reference sequence). This CDR3 comprises 14 residues. CDR3: CSAITGTGGDEQFF. The CDR3 DNA is TGCAGTGCTATTACCGGGACAGGGGGTGATGAGCAGTTCTTC.

V usage is TRBV3-1 and J usage is TRBJ2-3, with unresolved D. Germline V gene lookup returns CDR1 LGHDT and CDR2 YNNKEL (reference sequence). CDR3 length equals 13 residues. V was shortened by 8 bases and J by 7 bases, with 16 bases between the two germline ends. DNA for the CDR3: TGTGCCAGCCTTTCAGTCCGCACTCATACGCAGTATTTT. Protein sequence: CASLSVRTHTQYF.

This clonotype was observed many times. V gene TRBV7-9 combines with J gene TRBJ2-3; 11 bases line up with TRBD2. Germline CDR1 reads SEHNR; CDR2 reads FQNEAQ (reference sequence). J gave up 3 bases and V 5 bases, and 7 bases lay outside the gene matches. The CDR3 consists of 16 residues. The CDR3 DNA sequence: TGTGCCAGCAGCGGAGGAACTAGCGGGAGAACAGATACGCAGTATTTT. This translates into CASSGGTSGRTDTQYF.

This clonotype was seen a few times. The V gene is TRBV5-1, the J gene TRBJ1-1; the match to TRBD1 covers 7 bases. Looked up from germline, CDR1 is SGHRS and CDR2 is YFSETQ. The length of the CDR3 is 14 residues. Trimming took 4 bases from V and 3 from J; bases not matched to a gene: 6. The DNA of the CDR3 is TGCGCCAGCAGCGGAAGCAGGGGGTACACTGAAGCTTTCTTT. Protein product: CASSGSRGYTEAFF. Complete variable domain (other parts from reference TRBV5-1 and TRBJ1-1): KAGVTQTPRYLIKTRGQQVTLSCSPISGHRSVSWYQQTPGQGLQFLFEYFSETQRNKGNFPGRFSGRQFSNSRSEMNVSTLELGDSALYLCASSGSRGYTEAFFGQGTRLTVV.

The V call is TRBV19, the J call TRBJ2-2; D may be TRBD1 (6 bases). Germline-derived CDR1 and CDR2 are LNHDA and SQIVND (reference sequence). The CDR3 runs 14 residues. Between the trimmed V and J ends, which lost 7 bases and 5 bases, there was a span of 14 bases. The CDR3 loop is CASNSPRGTGELFF. The CDR3, as DNA: TGTGCCAGTAATTCCCCCAGGGGAACCGGGGAGCTGTTTTTT.

The genes are TRBV29-1 and TRBJ2-5; D gene unclear. CDR1 and CDR2 (germline): SQVTM, ANQGSEA. The V gene lost 2 bases and the J gene lost 0 bases, with 10 bases spanning the gap. The CDR3 sequence is 14 residues long. Written as DNA, the CDR3 is TGCAGCGTTGAACGCAAACAAGACCAAGAGACCCAGTACTTC. Its protein is CSVERKQDQETQYF.

CDR3 bases: TGTGCCAGCAGCTTGTGGTGGGGGCAGGGGGCTTACGAGCAGTACTTC. Encoded protein: CASSLWWGQGAYEQYF. The V and J genes are TRBV5-6 and TRBJ2-7; 8 bases align to TRBD1. The CDR3 loop spans 16 amino acids. Per germline, CDR1 SGHDT and CDR2 YYEEEE. After removal of 1 base from V and 4 bases from J, the junction contained 10 bases not matched to a gene.

The genes are TRBV20-1 and TRBJ2-3, with 9 bases aligning to TRBD1. Germline assignment: CDR1 DFQATT and CDR2 SNEGSKA (reference sequence). V lost 5 bases to trimming and J lost 2 bases; unmatched junction nucleotides: 8. The CDR3 spans 15 residues. CDR3 protein: CSADGTGGLTDTQYF. The CDR3 DNA follows: TGCAGTGCTGACGGAACAGGGGGCCTCACAGATACGCAGTATTTT.

This clonotype was counted a few times. The chain links TRBV20-1 to TRBJ1-1; D not certain. Germline assignment: CDR1 DFQATT and CDR2 SNEGSKA (reference sequence). Between the trimmed V and J ends, which lost 0 bases and 7 bases, there was a span of 15 bases. This CDR3 has 14 residues. CDR3 sequence (DNA): TGCAGTGCTAGAGATACCGGGTTGGTGAGTGAAGCTTTCTTT. This translates into CSARDTGLVSEAFF.

In this sample, this clonotype turned up many times. CDR3 nucleotide sequence: TGCAGTGCTAACCCTCCGGGACACCGACCGGAGCAGTACTTC. Translated: CSANPPGHRPEQYF. The V call is TRBV20-1, the J call TRBJ2-7; D is possibly TRBD1 (6 bases). V lost 4 bases to trimming and J lost 7 bases, with 20 bases between them. The CDR3 has 14 residues. Germline loops: CDR1 DFQATT, CDR2 SNEGSKA (reference sequence).

The gene calls are TRBV7-2 and TRBJ2-7; TRBD2 might be the D (6 bases). Trimming shortened V by 1 base and J by 2 bases, and 12 bases separated the two germline ends. The CDR3 has 15 amino acids. CDR1 SGHTA and CDR2 FQGNSA come from the germline V gene. The CDR3 is CASSLEAGPPYEQYF. The CDR3 bases are TGTGCCAGCAGCTTAGAGGCGGGACCCCCCTACGAGCAGTACTTC.

The J gene is TRBJ1-2, the V gene TRBV27; maybe TRBD1 (5 bases). This CDR3 has 14 residues. CDR1 MNHEY and CDR2 SMNVEV come from the germline V gene (reference sequence). Trimming pared 8 bases from V and 3 bases from J, leaving 16 bases between. The CDR3 reads CASGTATRDYGYTF. The CDR3 DNA sequence: TGTGCCAGCGGGACGGCTACGCGGGACTATGGCTACACCTTC.

CDR3 bases: TGTGCCAGCAGCTTTTCGTCAACAGATGAGCAGTTCTTC. Encoded protein: CASSFSSTDEQFF. The rearrangement uses TRBV5-5 and TRBJ2-1; D unresolved. The germline V and J ends were trimmed by 2 bases and 8 bases, with 11 bases remaining between them. The CDR3 runs to 13 residues. Germline V lookup: CDR1 SGHKS, CDR2 YYEKEE (reference sequence).